This passage covers 11 T cell receptor beta chains from one sample sequenced in a study of response to subunit inactivated influenza vaccine. TCRdb itself ran the RT-PCR reads through MiXCR, one entry per CDR3 protein. This table has about 570,000 distinct CDR3 sequences, approximately 10% appearing once. This sample also appeared in a second study, on T cells expressing NK-cell markers. Turning to that study: The authors generated TCR beta cDNA through 5'RACE template switching with UMIs.

The specimen was PBMCs from blood, collected on the day of vaccination. The receptors were gathered from a man aged 45-65 years who received an inactivated influenza vaccine.

At least ten counts were recorded for this clonotype. The chain links TRBV12-3 or TRBV12-4 to TRBJ2-2; D tentatively fits TRBD1 or TRBD2 (5 bases each). The CDR3 consists of 14 residues. The V and J ends lost 5 bases and 4 bases respectively, with 11 bases between them. CDR3 sequence reads: CASSAGGGTGELFF. CDR3 DNA sequence: TGTGCCAGCAGTGCCGGTGGGGGCACCGGGGAGCTGTTTTTT.

This clonotype was detected a few times. The chain has TRBV10-3 and TRBJ2-1, with a possible D match to TRBD2 (5 bases). Looked up from germline, CDR1 is ENHRY and CDR2 is SYGVKD. The CDR3 has 17 amino acids. V was cut by 4 bases and J by 2 bases, with 18 bases left in between. The CDR3 loop reads CAISGPFEGVPYNEQFF. DNA for the CDR3: TGTGCCATCAGTGGACCCTTCGAGGGAGTCCCCTACAATGAGCAGTTCTTC.

This clonotype was observed a handful of times. This rearrangement joins TRBV7-2 to TRBJ1-5; D uncertain. Trimming cost V 0 bases and J 7 bases, with 10 bases left between them. The germline V gene has CDR1 SGHTA and CDR2 FQGNSA. This CDR3 comprises 14 residues. In nucleotides, the CDR3 is TGTGCCAGCAGCTTAGCTAGGGTAGCGCAGCCCCAGCATTTT. Its translation: CASSLARVAQPQHF.

Here the CDR3 reads CSASGTALYYTF. CDR3 in DNA: TGCAGTGCAAGTGGGACAGCTCTATACTACACCTTC. This chain connects TRBV20-1 to TRBJ1-2; 7 nucleotides line up with TRBD1. CDR1 is DFQATT and CDR2 is SNEGSKA in the germline V gene (reference sequence). The CDR3 is 12 residues long. V lost 6 bases and J lost 10; bases outside the gene matches: 11.

This sequence joins TRBV13 and TRBJ2-1; 7 bases fit TRBD1. The CDR3 has 15 amino acids. Germline-derived CDR1 and CDR2 are PRHDT and FYEKMQ (reference sequence). The trim removed 0 bases at V and 3 bases at J, leaving 2 bases unmatched. This chain's CDR3 is CASSLGTGLYNEQFF. The DNA of the CDR3 is TGTGCCAGCAGCTTAGGGACAGGGCTCTACAATGAGCAGTTCTTC.

The CDR3 region has the DNA TGTGCCAGCAGTGAACACGGGGGAGCCCCTATGGGTGAGCAGTTCTTC. This gives the protein CASSEHGGAPMGEQFF. This chain joins TRBV6-1 and TRBJ2-1, with a possible D match to TRBD2 (6 bases). Germline values: CDR1 MNHNS, CDR2 SASEGT. The germline V and J ends were trimmed by 2 bases and 9 bases, with 20 bases remaining between them. CDR3 size: 16 residues.

This clonotype was counted at least ten times. The chain employs TRBV29-1 and TRBJ1-5; D is ambiguous. This CDR3 is 12 amino acids long. Germline V CDR1 and CDR2: SQVTM, ANQGSEA. The germline V and J ends were trimmed by 5 bases and 3 bases, with 8 bases remaining between them. Here the CDR3 reads CSVLITNQPQHF. CDR3 DNA: TGCAGCGTTCTGATAACCAATCAGCCCCAGCATTTT. Complete variable domain (other parts from reference TRBV29-1 and TRBJ1-5): SAVISQKPSRDICQRGTSLTIQCQVDSQVTMMFWYRQQPGQSLTLIATANQGSEATYESGFVIDKFPISRPNLTFSTLTVSNMSPEDSSIYLCSVLITNQPQHFGDGTRLSIL.

The gene calls are TRBV27 and TRBJ2-6; no firm D call. Trimming removed 6 bases from V and 8 bases from J, with 11 bases in between. Germline loops: CDR1 MNHEY, CDR2 SMNVEV (reference sequence). The CDR3 is 13 amino acids. The CDR3 DNA is TGTGCCAGCAGCCCGCATAAATCCAACGTCCTGACTTTC. Translating it yields CASSPHKSNVLTF.

CDR3 protein: CASSSGGGGIYEQYF. CDR3 bases: TGTGCCAGCAGTTCTGGAGGAGGGGGCATCTACGAGCAGTACTTC. The chain combines TRBV6-5 with TRBJ2-7; weak D call: TRBD1 (7 bases). V gave up 4 bases and J gave up 3 bases, with 16 bases separating them. Germline-derived CDR1 and CDR2 are MNHEY and SVGAGI. The CDR3 runs to 15 residues.

This clonotype showed up many times. The DNA of the CDR3 is TGCGCCAGCAGCCAAGACCGGGACTCCACAACGCAGTATTTT. As protein: CASSQDRDSTTQYF. The chain uses TRBV4-3 and TRBJ2-3; D might be TRBD2 (6 bases). The V and J ends lost 0 bases and 9 bases respectively, with 13 bases between them. Germline loops: CDR1 LGHNA, CDR2 YSLEER. The CDR3 sequence is 14 residues long.

In this sample, this clonotype turned up many times. V is TRBV5-1 and J is TRBJ2-2; D call uncertain. Germline V lookup: CDR1 SGHRS, CDR2 YFSETQ. Deletions cut 2 bases from V and 1 base from J, with 9 bases between. There are 15 residues in the CDR3. CDR3 sequence (DNA): TGCGCCAGCAGCTTCGGGCAGGAGAACACCGGGGAGCTGTTTTTT. Translation gives CASSFGQENTGELFF.